The clone carrying this T cell receptor (beta chain) was seen more than once but under ten times. This record comes from a study of OX40 agonist ivuxolimab in advanced cancers. Turning to the study itself: It was permissible to have had prior anti-PD-1, anti-PD-L1 or anti-CTLA-4 therapy, and around 43% had some.

Measured with immunoSEQ multiplex PCR; TCRdb has only the in-frame clones, and not every one. The sample gives approximately 100,000 clones, less than 85% of which show up once; about 5.5% is in the top ten. Patients with a history of autoimmune disease or on systemic immunosuppression were excluded. V shed 5 bases and J 6 bases; nucleotides not matched to a gene: 6. Germline lookup yields CDR1 SQVTM and CDR2 ANQGSEA. This CDR3 spans 13 amino acids. Sequencing was performed on CD4+ or CD8+ T cells sorted from blood, taken in a trial of the OX40 agonist ivuxolimab. The sequence was collected from an adult with an advanced solid tumor such as melanoma, head and neck, liver or kidney cancer. V and J are TRBV29-1 and TRBJ1-5; 8 positions match TRBD1. The CDR3 coding sequence is TGCAGCGTTTCCAGGGGGCTGGGTCAGCCCCAGCATTTT. This gives the protein CSVSRGLGQPQHF.